The sequence of this T cell receptor (beta chain) was determined in a study of PD-1 blockade in mismatch repair-deficient tumors. Study-level points and caveats: After pembrolizumab, tumor-resident clones rose rapidly, then generally contracted before radiologic responses.

TCR sequencing covered a few patients who responded to pembrolizumab. Data came from immunoSEQ multiplex PCR; TCRdb stores just in-frame clones and leaves some out. This table holds tens of thousands of clones, 80% to 85% found once. Regarding this clone: The antigen is unknown.

With 7 bases removed from V and 9 bases from J, the gap between germline ends came to 29 bases. The CDR3 loop spans 17 amino acids. From germline, CDR1 is MGHDK and CDR2 SYGVNS. This chain joins TRBV25-1 and TRBJ2-3, with D uncertain. This sequence was found in an adult with mismatch repair-deficient cancer. The sequenced sample was PBMCs, obtained roughly 40 weeks after starting pembrolizumab. CDR3: CASMWIFTILQDLTQYF. Written as DNA, the CDR3 is TGTGCCAGCATGTGGATCTTCACTATTCTCCAAGACCTCACGCAGTATTTT.